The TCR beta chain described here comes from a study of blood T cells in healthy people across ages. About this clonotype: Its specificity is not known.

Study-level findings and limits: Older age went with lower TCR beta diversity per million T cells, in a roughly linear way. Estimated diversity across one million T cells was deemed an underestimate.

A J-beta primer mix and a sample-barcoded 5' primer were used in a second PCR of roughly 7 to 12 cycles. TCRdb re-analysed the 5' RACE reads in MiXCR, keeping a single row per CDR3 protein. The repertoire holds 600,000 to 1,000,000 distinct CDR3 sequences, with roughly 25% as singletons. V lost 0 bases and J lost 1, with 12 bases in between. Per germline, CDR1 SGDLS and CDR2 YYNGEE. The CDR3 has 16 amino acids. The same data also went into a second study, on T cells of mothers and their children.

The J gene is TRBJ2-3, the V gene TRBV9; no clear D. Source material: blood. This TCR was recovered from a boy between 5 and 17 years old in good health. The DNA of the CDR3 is TGTGCCAGCAGCGTAGTTTCAGGAAGTGGCACAGATACGCAGTATTTT. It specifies CASSVVSGSGTDTQYF.